This entry lists 7 T cell receptor beta chains sequenced from one sample in a study of beta chain features in type 1 diabetes (dated by TCRdb to the late 2010s). The paper's findings and limits, for the study overall: A moderate but significant shortening of TCRB CDR3 length was observed in type 1 diabetes patients in all four CD4+ subsets.

Library preparation employed the immunoSEQ multiplex PCR assay. The entire isolated RNA was reverse transcribed using the High Capacity cDNA Reverse Transcription Kit, and thus expressed TCRB transcripts were sequenced. The clones in this table, taken by TCRdb from immuneACCESS, are in-frame only. Not every clone is retained; where verified, under half of the shortfall comes from an unresolved V gene, and the cause of the rest is unknown. For this sample the table gives nearly 350,000 clones, of which roughly a tenth were detected only once. Of the sample, approximately 1% is held by the ten largest clones. The antigens these receptors bind are not known. Material for sequencing was central memory CD4+ T cells from blood. The receptors derive from a man younger than 45 with type 1 diabetes.

This clone was picked up a small number of times. V gene TRBV7-9 combines with J gene TRBJ1-1; D gene ambiguous. The germline V gene encodes CDR1 SEHNR and CDR2 FQNEAQ (reference sequence). Between the trimmed V and J ends, which lost 6 bases and 2 bases, there was a span of 7 bases. There are 12 residues in the CDR3. The CDR3 coding sequence is TGTGCCAGCAGAGTAGGAAACACTGAAGCTTTCTTT. Protein product: CASRVGNTEAFF.

The chain uses TRBV4-3 and TRBJ1-1; D may be TRBD1 (5 bases). CDR1 and CDR2 from the germline V gene are LGHNA and YSLEER. Trimming cost V 0 bases and J 5 bases, with 10 bases left between them. The CDR3 runs to 14 residues. The CDR3 DNA sequence: TGCGCCAGCAGCCAAGATCTGGGGGAAACTGAAGCTTTCTTT. Protein: CASSQDLGETEAFF.

J is TRBJ2-1 and V is TRBV6-6, with 9 bases matching TRBD2. V lost 3 bases to trimming and J lost 6 bases; unmatched junction nucleotides: 6. In germline, CDR1 is MNHNY, CDR2 SVGAGI (reference sequence). The CDR3 spans 15 residues. In DNA, the CDR3 is TGTGCCAGCAGTTATGGCGGGGGGGCGGGCAATGAGCAGTTCTTC. Protein: CASSYGGGAGNEQFF.

The V gene is TRBV7-2, the J gene TRBJ2-7; a weak D match, TRBD2 (6 bases). CDR3 length equals 13 residues. V was clipped by 0 bases and J by 3 bases, with 6 bases between them. Germline lookup yields CDR1 SGHTA and CDR2 FQGNSA. The CDR3 loop reads CASSLAEGYEQYF. CDR3 DNA: TGTGCCAGCAGCTTAGCGGAGGGCTACGAGCAGTACTTC.

The table lists this clone with many counts. This chain joins TRBV7-2 and TRBJ1-2; D might be TRBD1 (5 bases). The germline V gene has CDR1 SGHTA and CDR2 FQGNSA. The germline V and J ends were trimmed by 5 bases and 7 bases, with 17 bases remaining between them. The CDR3 totals 14 residues. Written as DNA, the CDR3 is TGTGCCAGCAGCCCAAGGCTCGAGGGGAGTGGCTACACCTTC. The encoded protein is CASSPRLEGSGYTF.

This clone was found a few times. The chain is built from TRBV6-5 and TRBJ2-5; no clear D. CDR3 length: 11 residues. V was pared by 7 bases and J by 5 bases, with 8 bases between. Germline assignment: CDR1 MNHEY and CDR2 SVGAGI. The DNA of the CDR3 is TGTGCCAGCAACCACGGGGAGACCCAGTACTTC. Translated, it gives CASNHGETQYF.

In this sample, this clone turned up a few times. The chain uses TRBV5-1 and TRBJ1-4; D is perhaps TRBD1 (5 bases). V lost 6 bases to trimming and J lost 7 bases, with 13 bases between them. Germline V gene sequence: CDR1 SGHRS, CDR2 YFSETQ. This CDR3 region has 13 residues. The chain's CDR3 is CASKRGGSEKLFF. CDR3 bases: TGCGCCAGCAAACGGGGCGGAAGTGAAAAACTGTTTTTT.